The clone carrying this T cell receptor beta chain appeared a few times. The antigen remains unidentified. Reverse transcription used about 0.5 to 1 ug RNA and random hexamers. An immunoSEQ multiplex PCR amplified TCR beta CDR3 over 54 Vbeta and 13 Jbeta. TCRdb ran MiXCR on the immunoSEQ multiplex PCR reads and lists one entry per CDR3 protein. The sample has roughly 330,000 distinct CDR3 sequences, about 91% seen once. These data are taken from a study of CD8 T cells in Susac syndrome. Overall study results and limits: It was acknowledged in the study that the number of individuals who were included in its TCR sequencing and HLA analysis was relatively small.

The multiple sclerosis control group comprised treatment-naive patients with stable or active relapsing-remitting disease. Germline CDR1 and CDR2: SGHTA and FQGNSA. V was cut by 3 bases and J by 3 bases, with 8 bases left in between. The CDR3 consists of 13 residues. The rearrangement joins TRBV7-2 to TRBJ1-1; possibly TRBD1 for D (5 bases). Sequencing was carried out using CD4+ T cells from PBMCs. This receptor was taken from a human donor with multiple sclerosis. The CDR3 here is CASSFGGDTEAFF. CDR3 nucleotide sequence: TGTGCCAGCAGCTTTGGGGGGGACACTGAAGCTTTCTTT.